This is a list of T cell receptor beta chains from one sample in a study of blood T cell repertoires in COVID-19. Clones were read by immunoSEQ multiplex PCR, and TCRdb kept only the in-frame ones, dropping some. The sample includes 250,000 or so clones, approximately 84% seen only once; the top ten take around 1.8%. The material sequenced was peripheral blood. All receptors derive from a woman of 80 years or more with acute or convalescent COVID-19. Each CDR3 is given with its conserved first and last residue. The D gene is left open where the match is weak. Some rows mark clone size as missing; the rest say once, few, many or name a class of expanded clone.

>.|TRBV10-3|TRBJ2-1|.
CAISNVAVSGNEQFF
TGTGCCATCAGTAACGTAGCGGTCTCCGGCAATGAGCAGTTCTTC
>.|TRBV7-2|TRBJ2-2|.
CASNQRGAANTGELFF
TGTGCCAGCAACCAACGGGGGGCCGCGAACACCGGGGAGCTGTTTTTT
>few|TRBV27|TRBJ2-7|.
CASSLLGELFYEQYF
TGTGCCAGCAGTTTATTGGGCGAACTCTTCTACGAGCAGTACTTC
>.|TRBV5-4|TRBJ1-6|TRBD1
CASSFGTGGSPPLHF
TGTGCCAGCAGCTTCGGGACAGGGGGAAGTCCACCCCTCCACTTT
>.|TRBV11-3|TRBJ2-3|.
CASSLGAPRTSRPDTQYF
TGTGCCAGCAGCTTAGGAGCCCCCCGGACTTCCCGTCCGGATACGCAGTATTTT
>.|TRBV28|TRBJ1-3|.
CASSPPVGNTIYF
TGTGCCAGCAGTCCCCCCGTTGGAAACACCATATATTTT
>.|TRBV28|TRBJ2-3|.
CATEIELADTQYF
TGTGCCACCGAAATCGAGCTCGCGGATACGCAGTATTTT
>once|TRBV6-6|TRBJ1-2|TRBD1
CATDGTAYGYTF
TGTGCCACCGACGGGACAGCATATGGCTACACCTTC
>.|TRBV10-3|TRBJ2-3|TRBD2
CAISAFSGGSTDTQYF
TGTGCCATCAGTGCCTTTAGCGGGGGTAGCACAGATACGCAGTATTTT
>few|TRBV7-2|TRBJ1-4|.
CASSLVRRATNEKLFF
TGTGCCAGCAGCTTAGTCAGGCGAGCAACTAATGAAAAACTGTTTTTT
>once|TRBV7-2|TRBJ2-3|.
CASSWQGSTDTQYF
TGTGCCAGCAGCTGGCAGGGAAGCACAGATACGCAGTATTTT
>.|TRBV6-5|TRBJ2-1|TRBD2
CASSSGTSGNNEQFF
TGTGCCAGCAGTTCTGGGACTAGCGGAAACAATGAGCAGTTCTTC
>once|TRBV7-9|TRBJ1-2|.
CASSLHGNSGGYTF
TGTGCCAGCAGCCTGCATGGGAACAGCGGTGGCTACACCTTC
>.|TRBV11-3|TRBJ2-2|.
CASSLEGVDGELFF
TGTGCCAGCAGCTTGGAAGGGGTGGACGGGGAGCTGTTTTTT
>.|TRBV19|TRBJ2-1|TRBD1
CASSAGTGGKNEQFF
TGTGCCAGTAGTGCCGGGACAGGGGGCAAAAATGAGCAGTTCTTC
>once|TRBV28|TRBJ1-1|.
CASTKPRGTEAFF
TGTGCCAGCACCAAACCCAGGGGCACTGAAGCTTTCTTT
>.|TRBV28|TRBJ2-7|TRBD1
CASSPVGTGSYEQYF
TGTGCCAGCAGTCCAGTGGGGACAGGCTCCTACGAGCAGTACTTC
>.|TRBV27|TRBJ2-7|.
CASSFGGDEQYF
TGTGCCAGCAGTTTTGGAGGGGACGAGCAGTACTTC
>few|TRBV18|TRBJ1-1|.
CASSSISGQNTEAFF
TGTGCCAGCTCATCAATATCGGGACAAAACACTGAAGCTTTCTTT
>.|TRBV2|TRBJ2-2|TRBD1
CASSGTGGTGELFF
TGTGCCAGCTCCGGGACAGGGGGCACCGGGGAGCTGTTTTTT
>.|TRBV19|TRBJ2-2|.
CASNLRFRANTGELFF
TGTGCCAGCAACCTCAGGTTCAGGGCGAACACCGGGGAGCTGTTTTTT
>.|TRBV29-1|TRBJ2-7|.
CSVERAGYEQYF
TGCAGCGTTGAAAGGGCGGGGTACGAGCAGTACTTC
>.|TRBV5-4|TRBJ2-3|.
CASSSRALARTDTQYF
TGTGCCAGCAGCTCACGGGCCCTAGCGCGCACAGATACGCAGTATTTT
>.|TRBV30|TRBJ2-5|.
CAGAGTAGETQYF
TGTGCCGGCGCGGGGACCGCCGGGGAGACCCAGTACTTC
>.|TRBV7-3|TRBJ1-2|TRBD1
CASSLQDRAPYGYTF
TGTGCCAGCAGCTTACAGGACAGGGCCCCCTATGGCTACACCTTC
>.|TRBV7-2|TRBJ2-1|TRBD2
CASSSGLAGSNEQFF
TGTGCCAGCAGCTCAGGACTAGCGGGGTCCAATGAGCAGTTCTTC
>.|TRBV18|TRBJ1-1|.
CASSPAWGGSLAEAFF
TGTGCCAGCTCACCTGCCTGGGGAGGGAGCCTCGCTGAAGCTTTCTTT
>.|TRBV27|TRBJ1-3|.
CASSPTGLGNTIYF
TGTGCCAGCAGTCCTACAGGTCTTGGAAACACCATATATTTT
>.|TRBV28|TRBJ1-2|.
CASSGMGPEVGYTF
TGTGCCAGCTCGGGGATGGGTCCGGAGGTTGGCTACACCTTC
>.|TRBV28|TRBJ1-1|TRBD1
CAIVTGTLLNTEAFF
TGTGCCATTGTGACAGGGACTCTCCTGAACACTGAAGCTTTCTTT
>.|TRBV11-2|TRBJ2-7|TRBD2
CASSLVSGGGSSYEQYF
TGTGCCAGCAGCTTAGTATCCGGCGGGGGGAGCTCCTACGAGCAGTACTTC
>once|TRBV6-4|TRBJ2-1|.
CASRTKSHEQFF
TGTGCCAGCCGAACTAAATCCCATGAGCAGTTCTTC
>.|TRBV28|TRBJ2-5|.
CATGDRPQETQYF
TGTGCCACCGGTGACAGGCCCCAAGAGACCCAGTACTTC
>once|TRBV28|TRBJ2-7|TRBD2
CASRRGGTSSYEQYF
TGTGCCAGCAGACGCGGGGGTACGAGCTCCTACGAGCAGTACTTC
>.|TRBV7-3|TRBJ1-2|TRBD1
CASSGTGGDDGYTF
TGTGCCAGCAGCGGGACAGGGGGTGATGATGGCTACACCTTC
>.|TRBV14|TRBJ2-5|.
CASSQRVSPVETQYF
TGTGCCAGCAGCCAACGGGTATCTCCGGTAGAGACCCAGTACTTC
>.|TRBV7-8|TRBJ2-1|.
CASILSSGHSEQFF
TGTGCCAGCATCCTTAGTTCGGGACACTCTGAGCAGTTCTTC
>few|TRBV7-2|TRBJ1-4|TRBD1
CASSWTGLNEKLFF
TGTGCCAGCAGCTGGACAGGGCTGAATGAAAAACTGTTTTTT
>.|TRBV21-1|TRBJ2-3|.
CASSSLGLAGKDTQYF
TGTGCCAGCAGCAGTTTGGGACTAGCGGGAAAGGATACGCAGTATTTT
>.|TRBV6-5|TRBJ2-3|TRBD2
CASSSAGVSTDTQYF
TGTGCCAGCAGTTCAGCGGGGGTTAGCACAGATACGCAGTATTTT
>.|TRBV5-4|TRBJ2-3|.
CASSLTSADTQYF
TGTGCCAGCAGCCTCACCTCAGCAGATACGCAGTATTTT
>.|TRBV20-1|TRBJ1-5|TRBD1
CSASKQGAGQPQHF
TGCAGTGCTAGTAAGCAGGGGGCCGGTCAGCCCCAGCATTTT
>.|TRBV5-4|TRBJ2-4|.
CASSLGGLLLAKNIQYF
TGTGCCAGCAGCTTAGGCGGTCTGTTGCTAGCCAAAAACATTCAGTACTTC